This T cell receptor beta chain is drawn from a study of T cell responses to AZD1222 COVID-19 vaccine. Whole-study context: Both about-4-week and about-12-week second-dose recipients were combined.

This clone was observed once. Its cognate antigen is unknown. The sample carries other DNA sequences with the same CDR3. TCRdb's table, derived via immunoSEQ multiplex PCR, lists solely in-frame clones and lacks some. The sample consists of approximately 120,000 clones, 90% of them appearing once. Study outcomes and limitations: The span of vaccine-associated CD4 TCRs extended across spike, with dominance at 160-218 and 743-854.

This CDR3 is 14 amino acids long. V dropped 5 bases and J dropped 5; count of bases not matched to a gene: 6. Per the germline V gene, CDR1 is MNHEY and CDR2 is SVGEGT. The sample in question was peripheral blood, obtained on day 0 of AZD1222 vaccination. The rearrangement joins TRBV6-2 or TRBV6-3 to TRBJ2-7; TRBD2 aligns across 10 bases. This TCR derives from an adult in good health. The CDR3 loop reads CASSPGTSVDEQYF. The CDR3 DNA follows: TGTGCCAGCAGTCCCGGGACTAGCGTCGACGAGCAGTACTTC.